The rows below give T cell receptor beta chains drawn from one sample of a study of Ad26.COV2.S vaccination and SARS-CoV-2 variants. Assay: immunoSEQ multiplex PCR; the TCRdb copy retains only in-frame clones and omits some. The sample has hundreds of thousands of clones; around 83% are singletons. The starting material was peripheral blood, obtained in a trial of Ad26.COV2.S vaccine versus placebo. These receptors were taken from a person between 18 and 60 years old who received the Ad26.COV2.S COVID-19 vaccine or a placebo. CDR3s include the opening cysteine and the closing phenylalanine or tryptophan. Each record gives: D gene, J gene, CDR3 length, V gene, clone size, CDR3 DNA, CDR3 protein. The D gene is left open where the match is weak. Clone size is not always given. Where it is, it says once, few, many or a class for expanded clones.

TRBD1,TRBJ1-2,13,TRBV5-1,NA,TGCGCCAGCAGCTGGGACAGGGAGGCTGGCTACACCTTC,CASSWDREAGYTF
NA,TRBJ2-7,18,TRBV6-2/TRBV6-3,NA,TGTGCCAGCAGTTACGCGGGCCGAGGGAGTGGGCACTCCTACGAGCAGTACTTC,CASSYAGRGSGHSYEQYF
NA,TRBJ2-5,14,TRBV28,NA,TGTGCCAGCAGTTTCGGGTTAGGCGAAGAGACCCAGTACTTC,CASSFGLGEETQYF
TRBD2,TRBJ2-5,16,TRBV3-1/TRBV3-2,NA,TGTGCCAGCAGCGCGGGACTAGCGGGGGGTCAAGAGACCCAGTACTTC,CASSAGLAGGQETQYF
NA,TRBJ1-4,13,TRBV19,NA,TGTGCCAGTAGAAGGGTCCTGACGGAAAAACTGTTTTTT,CASRRVLTEKLFF
NA,TRBJ1-1,15,TRBV24-1,NA,TGTGCCACCAGTGACCCCAAGGCGGCGAACACTGAAGCTTTCTTT,CATSDPKAANTEAFF
NA,TRBJ2-3,13,TRBV29-1,NA,TGCAGCGTTCGGGACCCGAGGTCAGATACGCAGTATTTT,CSVRDPRSDTQYF
TRBD2,TRBJ2-7,15,TRBV28,NA,TGTGCCAGCAGAACCAGGACTAGCGGGAACGTCGAGCAGTACTTC,CASRTRTSGNVEQYF
NA,TRBJ1-5,13,TRBV28,NA,TGTGCCAGCAGTTTCGGGGAAGGCCAGCCCCAGCATTTT,CASSFGEGQPQHF
NA,TRBJ2-4,13,TRBV6-5,once,TGTGCCAGCAGTTACGACGGGACACTGATTCAGTACTTC,CASSYDGTLIQYF
NA,TRBJ1-6,14,TRBV14,NA,TGTGCCAGCAGCCAAGTAAGGAATAATTCACCCCTCCACTTT,CASSQVRNNSPLHF
NA,TRBJ2-5,14,TRBV7-2,NA,TGTGCCAGCAGCTTAGCGGGGGGCCGGGAGACCCAGTACTTC,CASSLAGGRETQYF
NA,TRBJ1-2,14,TRBV6-2/TRBV6-3,NA,TGTGCCAGCAGTCGAGTAGGAGGACAGAGTGGCTACACCTTC,CASSRVGGQSGYTF
NA,TRBJ2-7,14,TRBV10-3,once,TGTGCCCCCCTCATAATGGGAGTCCCCCACGAGCAGTACTTC,CAPLIMGVPHEQYF
NA,TRBJ2-2,14,TRBV5-1,NA,TGCGCCAGCAGCCACGAGTCTGGCACCGGGGAGCTGTTTTTT,CASSHESGTGELFF
NA,TRBJ1-2,13,TRBV19,NA,TGTGCCACCTGGGACGGATCGAACTATGGCTACACCTTC,CATWDGSNYGYTF
NA,TRBJ2-3,15,TRBV7-2,NA,TGTGCCAGCTCCCCGGGGGGCTGGAGGGTAGATACGCAGTATTTT,CASSPGGWRVDTQYF
TRBD1,TRBJ2-7,15,TRBV4-3,NA,TGCGCCAGCAGCCAAGGTGACAGGGCCCCCTACGAGCAGTACTTC,CASSQGDRAPYEQYF
NA,TRBJ2-3,14,TRBV27,few,TGTGCAACCAGGAGGGGGGCGCGATCAGATACGCAGTATTTT,CATRRGARSDTQYF
TRBD1,TRBJ1-4,17,TRBV7-9,NA,TGTGCCAGCAGCCCACGGGACAGCCCGGCAACTAATGAAAAACTGTTTTTT,CASSPRDSPATNEKLFF
NA,TRBJ1-1,14,TRBV18,NA,TGTGCCAGCTCACCCGGGGGGGCGTTCACTGAAGCTTTCTTT,CASSPGGAFTEAFF
NA,TRBJ2-5,15,TRBV3-1/TRBV3-2,NA,TGTGCCAGCAGCCAAGAGGAGATAAAGGGAGAGACCCAGTACTTC,CASSQEEIKGETQYF
NA,TRBJ1-2,16,TRBV21-1,NA,TGTGCCTCCCCCTACCATGCAGGGAAGAAAAACTATGGCTACACCTTC,CASPYHAGKKNYGYTF
NA,TRBJ1-1,15,TRBV18,NA,TGTGCCAGCTCACCACCGAACAGGAAGAACACTGAAGCTTTCTTT,CASSPPNRKNTEAFF
TRBD2,TRBJ2-3,20,TRBV9,NA,TGTGCCAGCAGCCCCCGGACTAGCGGGGGCCCCCCGATCCGCACAGATACGCAGTATTTT,CASSPRTSGGPPIRTDTQYF
NA,TRBJ2-1,18,TRBV11-2,many,TGTGCCAGCAGCTTAATATTGGGCTTTGGGACACAGTACAATGAGCAGTTCTTC,CASSLILGFGTQYNEQFF